This entry lists 11 T cell receptor beta chains sequenced from one sample in a study of Graves' ophthalmopathy and Graves' hyperthyroidism. RNA transcripts served as template for amplifying TCR beta CDR3 sequences. HTBI primers served in a first-round RT-PCR, which a second-round multiplex PCR followed. TCRdb ran MiXCR on the multiplex PCR reads and lists one entry per CDR3 protein. Found here are about 220,000 distinct CDR3 sequences, 20% to 25% of them singletons; the top ten hold roughly 44%. The material sequenced was peripheral blood. The receptors derive from a woman aged 45-60 years with Graves' ophthalmopathy.

At least ten counts were recorded for this clonotype. The CDR3 sequence is CSARGDSFEAFF. The DNA for the CDR3 is TGCAGTGCTAGAGGGGACAGCTTTGAAGCTTTCTTT. This rearrangement joins TRBV20-1 to TRBJ1-1, with 7 bases aligning to TRBD1. The V and J ends lost 1 base and 7 bases, in that order; junction bases with no gene match: 3. The germline CDR1 and CDR2 sequences are DFQATT and SNEGSKA (reference sequence). This CDR3 is built from 12 residues.

This clonotype was counted many times. The CDR3 DNA follows: TGTGCCAGCAGTCCCCGGACAGGGATTGAAGCTTTCTTT. Translating it yields CASSPRTGIEAFF. The chain joins TRBV27 to TRBJ1-1, with 8 bases aligning to TRBD1. Germline V gives CDR1 MNHEY, CDR2 SMNVEV (reference sequence). J was trimmed by 7 bases and V by 5 bases; bases with no gene match: 6. This CDR3 has 13 amino acids.

This clonotype was detected many times. The chain joins TRBV7-9 to TRBJ1-6, with a weak D call TRBD1 (6 bases). Trimming cost V 4 bases and J 2 bases, with 12 bases left between them. Germline lookup yields CDR1 SEHNR and CDR2 FQNEAQ (reference sequence). CDR3 size: 16 residues. CDR3 bases: TGTGCCAGCAGCTCCGGACAGATCCCCTATAATTCACCCCTCCACTTT. It encodes CASSSGQIPYNSPLHF.

This sequence joins TRBV19 and TRBJ2-7, with 9 bases that match TRBD2. This CDR3 has 16 amino acids. The germline V gene has CDR1 LNHDA and CDR2 SQIVND (reference sequence). Unmatched junction bases numbered 12, after V lost 3 bases and J lost 6 bases. The CDR3 loop reads CASSIEGSGRVGEQYF. In DNA, the CDR3 is TGTGCCAGTAGTATCGAGGGTAGCGGGAGAGTCGGCGAGCAGTACTTC.

This clonotype was observed at least ten times. The genes are TRBV19 and TRBJ1-1; D is unclear. V was clipped by 3 bases and J by 1 base, with 6 bases between them. Looked up from germline, CDR1 is LNHDA and CDR2 is SQIVND (reference sequence). The CDR3 spans 13 residues. CDR3 bases: TGTGCCAGTAGTATGCGCCGGAACACTGAAGCTTTCTTT. Protein product: CASSMRRNTEAFF.

This clonotype was counted ten times or more. The genes are TRBV12-3 or TRBV12-4 and TRBJ1-1, with D uncertain. The CDR3 covers 13 residues. V lost 2 bases to trimming and J lost 9 bases, with 13 bases between them. The DNA for the CDR3 is TGTGCCAGCAGTTTAAGCTACGGTGGGAAAGCTTTCTTT. This codes for CASSLSYGGKAFF.

This clonotype was seen repeatedly, ten times or more. The chain carries TRBV30 and TRBJ1-2, with D hard to call. Germline CDR1 and CDR2: GTSNPN and SVGIG (reference sequence). Trimming left V 1 base short and J 8 bases short, with 11 bases between. CDR3 length: 12 amino acids. The CDR3 bases are TGTGCCTGGAGTGGACGGCTCTGGGGCTACACCTTC. It is translated as CAWSGRLWGYTF.

The chain carries TRBV10-3 and TRBJ1-2; possible D gene TRBD1, 6 bases. Trimming cost V 2 bases and J 4 bases, with 8 bases left between them. This CDR3 comprises 13 residues. Germline values: CDR1 ENHRY, CDR2 SYGVKD. The CDR3 loop reads CAISEKGGYGYTF. In DNA form, the CDR3 reads TGTGCCATCAGTGAGAAGGGGGGCTATGGCTACACCTTC.

The chain couples TRBV7-3 to TRBJ2-2, with a tentative D call TRBD2 (5 bases). CDR1 is SGHTA, CDR2 FQGTGA, per germline. V was cut by 5 bases and J by 1 base, with 20 bases left in between. CDR3 length equals 18 residues. CDR3 region: CASSHTPGLRKNTGELFF. CDR3 bases: TGTGCCAGCAGCCATACACCCGGACTCAGAAAGAACACCGGGGAGCTGTTTTTT. The full variable domain, rest sourced from reference TRBV7-3 and TRBJ2-2, is GAGVSQTPSNKVTEKGKYVELRCDPISGHTALYWYRQSLGQGPEFLIYFQGTGAADDSGLPNDRFFAVRPEGSVSTLKIQRTERGDSAVYLCASSHTPGLRKNTGELFFGEGSRLTVL.

CDR3 residues: CASSPSTHGELFF. CDR3 coding DNA: TGTGCCAGCAGCCCCTCCACCCACGGGGAGCTGTTTTTT. The V and J genes are TRBV11-2 and TRBJ2-2, with D unresolved. This CDR3 region has 13 residues. The V gene lost 5 bases and the J gene lost 7 bases, with 11 bases spanning the gap. From germline, CDR1 is SGHAT and CDR2 FQNNGV.

This clonotype appeared many times. The chain couples TRBV5-1 to TRBJ2-2; D gene ambiguous. V dropped 4 bases and J dropped 3 bases, with 10 bases sitting between them. The CDR3 length is 14 residues. Per germline, CDR1 SGHRS and CDR2 YFSETQ. The CDR3 is CASSHGPDTGELFF. In DNA, the CDR3 is TGCGCCAGCAGCCACGGACCCGACACCGGGGAGCTGTTTTTT.